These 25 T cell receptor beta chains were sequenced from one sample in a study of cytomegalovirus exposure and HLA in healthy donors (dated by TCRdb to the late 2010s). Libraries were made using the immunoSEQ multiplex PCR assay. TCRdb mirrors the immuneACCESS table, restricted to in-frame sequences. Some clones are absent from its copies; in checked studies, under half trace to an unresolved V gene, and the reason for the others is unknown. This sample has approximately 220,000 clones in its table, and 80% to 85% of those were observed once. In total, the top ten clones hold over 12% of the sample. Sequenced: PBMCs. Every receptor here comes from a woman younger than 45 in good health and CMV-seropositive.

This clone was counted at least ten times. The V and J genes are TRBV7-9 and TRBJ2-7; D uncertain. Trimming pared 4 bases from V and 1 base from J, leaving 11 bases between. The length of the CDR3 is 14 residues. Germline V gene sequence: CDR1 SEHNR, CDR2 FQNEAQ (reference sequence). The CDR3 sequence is CASSSARSSYEQYF. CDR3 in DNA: TGTGCCAGCAGCTCGGCTCGGAGTTCCTACGAGCAGTACTTC.

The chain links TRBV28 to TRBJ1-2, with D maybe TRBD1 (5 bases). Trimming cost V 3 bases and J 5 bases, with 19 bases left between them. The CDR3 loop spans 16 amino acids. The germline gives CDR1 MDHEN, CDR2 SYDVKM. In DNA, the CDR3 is TGTGCCAGCAGTTTTGGTAGGGGCAAGGGGAGATATGGCTACACCTTC. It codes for CASSFGRGKGRYGYTF.

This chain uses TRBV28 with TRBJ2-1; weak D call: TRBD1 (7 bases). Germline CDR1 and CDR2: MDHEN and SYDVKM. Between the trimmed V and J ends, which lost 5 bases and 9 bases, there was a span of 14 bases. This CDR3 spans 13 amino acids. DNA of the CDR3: TGTGCCAGCAGTCAGGGGGGAGCGGGTGAGCAGTTCTTC. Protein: CASSQGGAGEQFF.

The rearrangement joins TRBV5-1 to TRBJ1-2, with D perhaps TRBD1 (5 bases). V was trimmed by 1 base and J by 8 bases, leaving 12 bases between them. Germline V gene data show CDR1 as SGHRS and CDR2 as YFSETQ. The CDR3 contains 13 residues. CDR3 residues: CASSLTGTEGYTF. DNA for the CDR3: TGCGCCAGCAGCTTGACCGGGACTGAGGGCTACACCTTC.

For the CDR3, the DNA is TGTGCCTGGGGACCAGGGACAGGGCCCACAGATACGCAGTATTTT. Translating gives CAWGPGTGPTDTQYF. V is TRBV30 and J is TRBJ2-3; 9 bases match TRBD1. Germline V gene sequence: CDR1 GTSNPN, CDR2 SVGIG (reference sequence). The trim removed 5 bases at V and 2 bases at J, leaving 8 bases unmatched. The CDR3 extends over 15 amino acids. The full variable domain, its missing parts supplied by reference TRBV30 and TRBJ2-3, is SQTIHQWPATLVQPVGSPLSLECTVEGTSNPNLYWYRQAAGRGLQLLFYSVGIGQISSEVPQNLSASRPQDRQFILSSKKLLLSDSGFYLCAWGPGTGPTDTQYFGPGTRLTVL.

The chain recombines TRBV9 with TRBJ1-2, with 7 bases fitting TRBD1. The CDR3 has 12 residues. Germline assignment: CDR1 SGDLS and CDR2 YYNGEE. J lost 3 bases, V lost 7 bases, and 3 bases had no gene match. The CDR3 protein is CASRDSDYGYTF. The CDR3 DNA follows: TGTGCCAGCCGGGACAGTGACTATGGCTACACCTTC.

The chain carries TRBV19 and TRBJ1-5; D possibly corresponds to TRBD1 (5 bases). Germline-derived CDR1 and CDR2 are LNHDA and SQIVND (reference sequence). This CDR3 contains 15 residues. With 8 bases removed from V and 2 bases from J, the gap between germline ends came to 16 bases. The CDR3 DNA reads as TGTGCCAGTCGGGACGGGGCCGCGGGCAATCAGCCCCAGCATTTT. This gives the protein CASRDGAAGNQPQHF. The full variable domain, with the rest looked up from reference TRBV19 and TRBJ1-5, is DGGITQSPKYLFRKEGQNVTLSCEQNLNHDAMYWYRQDPGQGLRLIYYSQIVNDFQKGDIAEGYSVSREKKESFPLTVTSAQKNPTAFYLCASRDGAAGNQPQHFGDGTRLSIL.

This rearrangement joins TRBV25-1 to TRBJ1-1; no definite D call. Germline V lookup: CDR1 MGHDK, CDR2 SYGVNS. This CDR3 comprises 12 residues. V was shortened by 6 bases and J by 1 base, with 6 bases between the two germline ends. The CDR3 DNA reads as TGTGCCAGCAGATGGGGGAACACTGAAGCTTTCTTT. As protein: CASRWGNTEAFF.

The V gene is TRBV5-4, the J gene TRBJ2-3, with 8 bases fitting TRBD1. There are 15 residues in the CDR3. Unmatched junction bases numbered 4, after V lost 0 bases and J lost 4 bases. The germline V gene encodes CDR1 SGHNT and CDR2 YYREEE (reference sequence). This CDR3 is CASSLADRGPDTQYF. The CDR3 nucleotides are TGTGCCAGCAGCTTGGCCGACAGGGGCCCAGATACGCAGTATTTT.

The CDR3 sequence is CASSQGPQLEAFF. The CDR3, as DNA: TGTGCCAGCAGCCAAGGGCCACAGCTTGAAGCTTTCTTT. The chain links TRBV14 to TRBJ1-1; D gene ambiguous. Germline V gene lookup returns CDR1 SGHDN and CDR2 FVKESK. The CDR3 extends over 13 amino acids. Trimming removed 1 base at V and 7 bases at J, with 10 bases between.

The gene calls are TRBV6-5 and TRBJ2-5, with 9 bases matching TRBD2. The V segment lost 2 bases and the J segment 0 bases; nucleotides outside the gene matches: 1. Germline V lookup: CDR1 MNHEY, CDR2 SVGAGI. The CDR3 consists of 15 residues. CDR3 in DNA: TGTGCCAGCAGTTACGCGGGAGGGGACCAAGAGACCCAGTACTTC. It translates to CASSYAGGDQETQYF.

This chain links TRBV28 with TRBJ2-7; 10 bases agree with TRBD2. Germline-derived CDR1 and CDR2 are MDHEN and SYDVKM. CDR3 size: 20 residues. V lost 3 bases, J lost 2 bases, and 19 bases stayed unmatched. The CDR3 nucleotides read TGTGCCAGCAGTTTTTGGCTAGCGGGAGTCATTTTGGGGTATGCCTACGAGCAGTACTTC. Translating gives CASSFWLAGVILGYAYEQYF.

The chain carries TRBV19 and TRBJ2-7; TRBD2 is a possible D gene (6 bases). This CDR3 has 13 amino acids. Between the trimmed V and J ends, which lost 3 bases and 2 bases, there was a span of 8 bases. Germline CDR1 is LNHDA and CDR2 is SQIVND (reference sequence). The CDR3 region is CASSMGRTYEQYF. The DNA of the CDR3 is TGTGCCAGTAGTATGGGGAGGACCTACGAGCAGTACTTC.

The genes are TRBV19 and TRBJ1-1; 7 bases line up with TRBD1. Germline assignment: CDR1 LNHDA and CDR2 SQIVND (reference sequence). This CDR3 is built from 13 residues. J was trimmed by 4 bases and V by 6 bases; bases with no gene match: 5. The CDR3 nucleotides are TGTGCCAGTAGGACCCACAGGGGCACTGAAGCTTTCTTT. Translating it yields CASRTHRGTEAFF.

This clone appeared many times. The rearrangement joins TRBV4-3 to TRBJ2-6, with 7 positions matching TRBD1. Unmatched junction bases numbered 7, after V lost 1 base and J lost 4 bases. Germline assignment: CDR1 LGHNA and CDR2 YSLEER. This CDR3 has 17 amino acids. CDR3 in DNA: TGCGCCAGCAGCCAAGTGGTAGGGGGCGACGGGGCCAACGTCCTGACTTTC. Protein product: CASSQVVGGDGANVLTF.

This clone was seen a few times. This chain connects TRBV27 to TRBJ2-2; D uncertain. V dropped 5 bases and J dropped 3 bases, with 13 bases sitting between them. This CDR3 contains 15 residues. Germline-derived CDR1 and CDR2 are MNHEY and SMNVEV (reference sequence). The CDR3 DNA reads TGTGCCAGCAGTGCCGAAAACAGTCACACCGGGGAGCTGTTTTTT. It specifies CASSAENSHTGELFF.

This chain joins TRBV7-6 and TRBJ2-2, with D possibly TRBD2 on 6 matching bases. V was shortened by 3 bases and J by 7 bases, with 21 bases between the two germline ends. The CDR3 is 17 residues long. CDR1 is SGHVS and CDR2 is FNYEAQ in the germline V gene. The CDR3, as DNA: TGTGCCAGCAGCTTGGCGGTGTCTAGCGATCTCCACGGGGAGCTGTTTTTT. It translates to CASSLAVSSDLHGELFF.

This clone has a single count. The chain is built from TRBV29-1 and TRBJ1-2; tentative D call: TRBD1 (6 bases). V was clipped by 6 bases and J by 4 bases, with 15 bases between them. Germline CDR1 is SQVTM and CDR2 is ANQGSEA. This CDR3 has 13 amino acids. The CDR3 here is CSVLSGGLYGYTF. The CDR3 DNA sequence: TGCAGCGTGCTGAGTGGGGGGCTCTATGGCTACACCTTC.

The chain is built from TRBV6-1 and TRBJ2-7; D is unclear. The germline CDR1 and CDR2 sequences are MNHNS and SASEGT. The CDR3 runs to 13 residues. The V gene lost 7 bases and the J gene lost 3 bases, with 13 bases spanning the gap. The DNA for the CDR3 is TGTGCCAGCATTTCTCCGATCGACTACGAGCAGTACTTC. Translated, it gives CASISPIDYEQYF.

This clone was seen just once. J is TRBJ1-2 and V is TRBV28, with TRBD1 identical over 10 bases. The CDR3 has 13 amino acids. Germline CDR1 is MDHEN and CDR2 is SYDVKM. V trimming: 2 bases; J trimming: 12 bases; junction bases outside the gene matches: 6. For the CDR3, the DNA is TGTGCCAGCAGTTTACCGACGACAGGGGGCCACACCTTC. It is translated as CASSLPTTGGHTF.

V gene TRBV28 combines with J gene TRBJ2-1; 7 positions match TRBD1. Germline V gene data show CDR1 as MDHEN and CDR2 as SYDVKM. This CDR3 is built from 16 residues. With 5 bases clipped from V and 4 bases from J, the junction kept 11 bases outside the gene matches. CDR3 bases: TGTGCCAGCAGTCCTTTGACAGGGAGAATTTACAATGAGCAGTTCTTC. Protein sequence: CASSPLTGRIYNEQFF.

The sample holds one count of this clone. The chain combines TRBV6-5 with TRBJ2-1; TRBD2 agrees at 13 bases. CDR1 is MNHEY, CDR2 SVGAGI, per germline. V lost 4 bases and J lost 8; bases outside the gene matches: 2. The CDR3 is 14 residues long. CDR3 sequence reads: CASSFGLAGDEQFF. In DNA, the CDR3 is TGTGCCAGCAGTTTCGGACTAGCGGGAGATGAGCAGTTCTTC.

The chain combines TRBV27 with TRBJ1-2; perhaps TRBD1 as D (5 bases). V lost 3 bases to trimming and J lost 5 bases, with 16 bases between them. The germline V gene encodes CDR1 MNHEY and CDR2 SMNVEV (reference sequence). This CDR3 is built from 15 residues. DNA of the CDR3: TGTGCCAGCAGTTTGGGGGACGACGGCCAATATGGCTACACCTTC. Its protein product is CASSLGDDGQYGYTF.

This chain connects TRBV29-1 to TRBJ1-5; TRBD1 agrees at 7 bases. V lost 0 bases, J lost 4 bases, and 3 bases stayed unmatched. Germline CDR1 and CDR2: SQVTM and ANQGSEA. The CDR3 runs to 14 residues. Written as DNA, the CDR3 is TGCAGCGTTGAAGACTTGACAGGGAATCAGCCCCAGCATTTT. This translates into CSVEDLTGNQPQHF.

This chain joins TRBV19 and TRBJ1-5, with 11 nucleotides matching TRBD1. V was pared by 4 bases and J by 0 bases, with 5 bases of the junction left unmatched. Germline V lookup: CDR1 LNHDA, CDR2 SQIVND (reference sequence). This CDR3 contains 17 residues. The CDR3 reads CASSKGTGGDSNQPQHF. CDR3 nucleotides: TGTGCCAGTAGTAAGGGGACAGGGGGGGATAGCAATCAGCCCCAGCATTTT.